The present T cell receptor beta chain was sequenced within a study of cytomegalovirus exposure and HLA in healthy donors. Study results and caveats: In the roughly 130 validation repertoires, a later analysis found that first-cohort TCR clusters tended to co-occur.

Method: immunoSEQ multiplex PCR; TCRdb's copy keeps in-frame clones and lacks some. The repertoire holds under 200,000 clones, with about 86% as singletons. Of note for this clone: Its antigen is as yet unknown.

The germline V and J ends were trimmed by 3 bases and 6 bases, with 12 bases remaining between them. In germline, CDR1 is SGHTA, CDR2 FQGTGA. The CDR3 has 14 amino acids. The material sequenced was PBMCs. The chain is built from TRBV7-3 and TRBJ2-1, with a tentative D call TRBD2 (5 bases). This TCR derives from a woman aged 25-40 years in good health and CMV-seronegative. The CDR3 here is CASSFGLAPNEQFF. The CDR3 coding sequence is TGTGCCAGCAGCTTTGGACTGGCCCCCAATGAGCAGTTCTTC.